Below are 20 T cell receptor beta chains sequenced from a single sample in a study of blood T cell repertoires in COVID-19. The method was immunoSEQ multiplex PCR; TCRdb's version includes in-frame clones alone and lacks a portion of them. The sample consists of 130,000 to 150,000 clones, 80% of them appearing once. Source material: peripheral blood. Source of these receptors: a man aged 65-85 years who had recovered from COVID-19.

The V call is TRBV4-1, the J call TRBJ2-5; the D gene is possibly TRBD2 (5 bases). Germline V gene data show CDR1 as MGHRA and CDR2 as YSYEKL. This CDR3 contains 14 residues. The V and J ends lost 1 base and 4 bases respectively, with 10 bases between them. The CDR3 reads CASSQGPAGETQYF. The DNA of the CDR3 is TGCGCCAGCAGCCAAGGCCCGGCGGGAGAGACCCAGTACTTC.

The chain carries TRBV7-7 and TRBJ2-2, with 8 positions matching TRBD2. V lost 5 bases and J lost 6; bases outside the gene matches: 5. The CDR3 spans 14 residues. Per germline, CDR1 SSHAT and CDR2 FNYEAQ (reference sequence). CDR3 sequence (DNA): TGTGCCAGCAGCAAAGGGACTAGATCCGGGGAGCTGTTTTTT. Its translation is CASSKGTRSGELFF. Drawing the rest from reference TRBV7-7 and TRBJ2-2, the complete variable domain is GAGVSQSPRYKVTKRGQDVTLRCDPISSHATLYWYQQALGQGPEFLTYFNYEAQPDKSGLPSDRFSAERPEGSISTLTIQRTEQRDSAMYRCASSKGTRSGELFFGEGSRLTVL.

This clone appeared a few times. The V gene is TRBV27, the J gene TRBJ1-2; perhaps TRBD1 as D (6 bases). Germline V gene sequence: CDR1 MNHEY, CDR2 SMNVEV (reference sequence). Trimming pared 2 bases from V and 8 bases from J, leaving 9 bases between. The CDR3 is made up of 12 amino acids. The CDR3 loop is CASSLAGEGYTF. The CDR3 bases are TGTGCCAGCAGTTTAGCAGGGGAAGGCTACACCTTC.

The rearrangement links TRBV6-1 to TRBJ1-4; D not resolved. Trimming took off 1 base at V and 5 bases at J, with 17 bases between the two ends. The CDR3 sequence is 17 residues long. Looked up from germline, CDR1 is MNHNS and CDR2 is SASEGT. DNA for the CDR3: TGTGCCAGCAGTGAAGAGCGGCGGGTACAGCCGAATGAAAAACTGTTTTTT. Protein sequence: CASSEERRVQPNEKLFF.

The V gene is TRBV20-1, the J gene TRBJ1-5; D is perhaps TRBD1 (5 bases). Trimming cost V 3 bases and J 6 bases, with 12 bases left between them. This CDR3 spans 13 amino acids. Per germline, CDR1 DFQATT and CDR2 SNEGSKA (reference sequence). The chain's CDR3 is CSASPRTSQPQHF. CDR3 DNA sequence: TGCAGTGCTAGTCCCAGGACATCTCAGCCCCAGCATTTT.

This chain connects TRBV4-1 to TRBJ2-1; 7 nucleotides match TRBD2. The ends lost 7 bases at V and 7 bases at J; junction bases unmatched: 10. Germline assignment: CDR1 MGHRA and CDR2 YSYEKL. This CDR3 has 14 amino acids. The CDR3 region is CASNRAGVDNEQFF. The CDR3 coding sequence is TGCGCCAGCAATCGGGCGGGAGTGGATAATGAGCAGTTCTTC.

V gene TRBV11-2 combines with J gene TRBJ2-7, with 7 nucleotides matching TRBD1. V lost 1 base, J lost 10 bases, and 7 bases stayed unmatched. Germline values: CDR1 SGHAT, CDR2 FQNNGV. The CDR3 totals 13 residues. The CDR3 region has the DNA TGTGCCAGCAGCTTAGTGGGGACAGCCAAACAGTACTTC. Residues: CASSLVGTAKQYF.

The CDR3 sequence is CASTRRLAQETQYF. CDR3 coding DNA: TGTGCCAGCACCCGGCGTCTAGCCCAAGAGACCCAGTACTTC. V and J are TRBV2 and TRBJ2-5; possibly TRBD2 for D (5 bases). V dropped 7 bases and J dropped 1 base, with 13 bases sitting between them. Per the germline V gene, CDR1 is SNHLY and CDR2 is FYNNEI. The CDR3 is 14 residues long. Full variable domain (remainder filled in from reference TRBV2 and TRBJ2-5): EPEVTQTPSHQVTQMGQEVILRCVPISNHLYFYWYRQILGQKVEFLVSFYNNEISEKSEIFDDQFSVERPDGSNFTLKIRSTKLEDSAMYFCASTRRLAQETQYFGPGTRLLVL.

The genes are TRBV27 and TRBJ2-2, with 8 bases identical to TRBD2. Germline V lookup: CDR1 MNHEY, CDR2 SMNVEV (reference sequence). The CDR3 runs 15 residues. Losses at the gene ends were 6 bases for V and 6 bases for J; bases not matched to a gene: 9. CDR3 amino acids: CASRLAVGGAGELFF. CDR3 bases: TGTGCCAGCAGGCTAGCGGTCGGGGGGGCCGGGGAGCTGTTTTTT.

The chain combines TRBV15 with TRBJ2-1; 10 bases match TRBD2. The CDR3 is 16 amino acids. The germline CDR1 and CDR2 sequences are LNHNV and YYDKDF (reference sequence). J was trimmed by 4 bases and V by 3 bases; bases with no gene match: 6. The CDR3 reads CATSSPGTSVYNEQFF. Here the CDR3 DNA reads TGTGCCACCAGCAGCCCCGGGACTAGCGTATACAATGAGCAGTTCTTC. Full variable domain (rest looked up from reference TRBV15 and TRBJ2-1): DAMVIQNPRYQVTQFGKPVTLSCSQTLNHNVMYWYQQKSSQAPKLLFHYYDKDFNNEADTPDNFQSRRPNTSFCFLDIRSPGLGDTAMYLCATSSPGTSVYNEQFFGPGTRLTVL.

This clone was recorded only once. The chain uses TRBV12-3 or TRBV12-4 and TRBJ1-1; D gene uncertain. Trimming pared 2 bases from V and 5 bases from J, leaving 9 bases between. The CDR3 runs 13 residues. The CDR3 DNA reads TGTGCCAGCAGTTTATCCCCGGAGACTGAAGCTTTCTTT. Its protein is CASSLSPETEAFF.

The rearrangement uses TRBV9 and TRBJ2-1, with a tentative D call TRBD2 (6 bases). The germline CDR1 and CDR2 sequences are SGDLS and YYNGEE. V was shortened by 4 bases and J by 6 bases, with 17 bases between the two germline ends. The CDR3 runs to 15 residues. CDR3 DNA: TGTGCCAGCAGCCCCAGCCAGCGGGTCCGCAATGAGCAGTTCTTC. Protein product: CASSPSQRVRNEQFF.

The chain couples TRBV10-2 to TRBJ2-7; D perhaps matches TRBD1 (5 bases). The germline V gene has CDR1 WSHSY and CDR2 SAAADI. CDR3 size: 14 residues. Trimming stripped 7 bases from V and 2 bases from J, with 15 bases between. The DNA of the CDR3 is TGCGCCAGCACTCAGGGCCCGACCCCCTACGAGCAGTACTTC. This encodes CASTQGPTPYEQYF.

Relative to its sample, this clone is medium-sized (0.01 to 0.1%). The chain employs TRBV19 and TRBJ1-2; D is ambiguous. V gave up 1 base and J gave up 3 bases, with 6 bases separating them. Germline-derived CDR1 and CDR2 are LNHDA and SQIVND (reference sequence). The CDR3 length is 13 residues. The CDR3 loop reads CASSIALDYGYTF. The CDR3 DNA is TGTGCCAGTAGTATAGCCTTAGACTATGGCTACACCTTC.

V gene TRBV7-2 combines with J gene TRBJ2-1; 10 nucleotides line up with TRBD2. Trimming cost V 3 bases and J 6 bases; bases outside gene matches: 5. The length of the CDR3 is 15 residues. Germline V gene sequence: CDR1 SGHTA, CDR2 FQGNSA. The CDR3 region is CASSFTSGIVNEQFF. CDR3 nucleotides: TGTGCCAGCAGCTTTACTAGCGGGATAGTCAATGAGCAGTTCTTC.

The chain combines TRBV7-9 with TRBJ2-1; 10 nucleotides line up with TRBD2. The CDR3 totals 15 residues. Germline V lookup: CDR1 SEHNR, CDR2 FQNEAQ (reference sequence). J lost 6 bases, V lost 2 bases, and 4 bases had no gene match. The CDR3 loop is CASSLLAGVFNEQFF. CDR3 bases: TGTGCCAGCAGCTTACTAGCGGGAGTATTCAATGAGCAGTTCTTC. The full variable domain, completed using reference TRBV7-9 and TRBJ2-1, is DTGVSQNPRHKITKRGQNVTFRCDPISEHNRLYWYRQTLGQGPEFLTYFQNEAQLEKSRLLSDRFSAERPKGSFSTLEIQRTEQGDSAMYLCASSLLAGVFNEQFFGPGTRLTVL.

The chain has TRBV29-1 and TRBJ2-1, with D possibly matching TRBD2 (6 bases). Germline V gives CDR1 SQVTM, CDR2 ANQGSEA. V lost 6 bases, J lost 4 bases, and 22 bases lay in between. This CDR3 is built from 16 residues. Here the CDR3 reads CSVGGPLEGGYNEQFF. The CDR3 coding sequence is TGCAGCGTCGGCGGTCCGCTCGAAGGAGGGTACAATGAGCAGTTCTTC.

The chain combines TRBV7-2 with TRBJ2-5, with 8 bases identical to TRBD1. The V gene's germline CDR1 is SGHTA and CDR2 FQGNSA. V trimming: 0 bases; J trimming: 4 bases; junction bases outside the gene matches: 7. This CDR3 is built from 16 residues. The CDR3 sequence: CASSLAHSGTGETQYF. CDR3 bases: TGTGCCAGCAGCTTAGCGCACAGTGGGACAGGAGAGACCCAGTACTTC.

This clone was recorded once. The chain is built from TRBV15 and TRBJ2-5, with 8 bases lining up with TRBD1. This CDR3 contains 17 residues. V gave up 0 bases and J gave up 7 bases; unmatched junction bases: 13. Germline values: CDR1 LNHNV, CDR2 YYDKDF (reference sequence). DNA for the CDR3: TGTGCCACCAGCAGAGATAGGGGCAGAGGCGGACAGGGGACCCAGTACTTC. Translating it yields CATSRDRGRGGQGTQYF.

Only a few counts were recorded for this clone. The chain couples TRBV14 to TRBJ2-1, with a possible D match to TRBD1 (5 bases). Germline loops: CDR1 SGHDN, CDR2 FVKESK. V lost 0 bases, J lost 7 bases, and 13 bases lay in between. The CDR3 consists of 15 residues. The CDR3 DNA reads TGTGCCAGCAGCCAAGATGGGGCCCACTGGAATGAGCAGTTCTTC. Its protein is CASSQDGAHWNEQFF.